These 5 T cell receptor beta chains share one sample of origin, sequenced in a study of naive and memory T cell subsets. Reverse transcription of blood and skin TCR RNA was primed at alpha and beta constant regions. MiXCR, run by TCRdb on the 5' RACE reads, gives a single entry per CDR3 protein. The sample has about 25,000 distinct CDR3 sequences, around a quarter seen once. Whole-blood samples were approximately 2.6 ml of peripheral blood from healthy adult volunteers. The receptors shown here come from a female donor in good health.

This clonotype has at least ten counts. The chain links TRBV27 to TRBJ2-7; 7 bases are a match to TRBD1. After removal of 5 bases from V and 3 bases from J, the junction contained 1 base not matched to a gene. Germline V CDR1 and CDR2: MNHEY, SMNVEV (reference sequence). The CDR3 sequence is 12 residues long. The CDR3 sequence is CASSAGGYEQYF. CDR3 DNA: TGTGCCAGCAGTGCAGGGGGCTACGAGCAGTACTTC.

This clonotype occurred a few times. The rearrangement links TRBV6-5 to TRBJ1-1, with D possibly TRBD1 on 5 matching bases. The length of the CDR3 is 14 residues. Trimming removed 5 bases at V and 1 base at J, with 11 bases between. Germline V CDR1 and CDR2: MNHEY, SVGAGI. CDR3 in amino acids: CASSRTGTNTEAFF. CDR3 in DNA: TGTGCCAGCAGTAGGACGGGGACGAACACTGAAGCTTTCTTT.

The V call is TRBV29-1, the J call TRBJ2-1; unclear D gene. The CDR3 has 12 amino acids. V was pared by 5 bases and J by 6 bases, with 11 bases between. The germline CDR1 and CDR2 sequences are SQVTM and ANQGSEA. In DNA form, the CDR3 reads TGCAGCGTTTCAGTACTCAGCAATGAGCAGTTCTTC. Translating it yields CSVSVLSNEQFF.

This clonotype was observed at least ten times. This chain links TRBV12-3 or TRBV12-4 with TRBJ1-2; no firm D call. Deletions cut 4 bases from V and 4 bases from J, with 13 bases between. This CDR3 has 14 residues. CDR3 region: CASSSLPRVYGYTF. The CDR3 nucleotides are TGTGCCAGCAGTTCGCTCCCAAGGGTCTATGGCTACACCTTC.

The rearrangement links TRBV6-5 to TRBJ2-1, with D possibly matching TRBD1 (5 bases). The CDR3 runs 12 residues. Trimming removed 7 bases at V and 6 bases at J, with 10 bases between. The germline CDR1 and CDR2 sequences are MNHEY and SVGAGI. Here the CDR3 reads CASMARGNEQFF. CDR3 DNA: TGTGCCAGCATGGCTAGGGGCAATGAGCAGTTCTTC.